This entry lists 17 T cell receptor beta chains sequenced from one sample in a study of T cell changes during pregnancy in multiple sclerosis. Only in-frame clones appear in the TCRdb table, and some are missing; sequencing was by immunoSEQ multiplex PCR. The table lists approximately 34,000 clones, 75% to 90% of them singletons. The sample consisted of CD8+ T cells from peripheral blood mononuclear cells, taken after pregnancy. The receptor source for this set is a female donor with multiple sclerosis, enrolled in a pregnancy study.

CDR3 sequence (DNA): TGCGCCAGCAGCCAAAAAAAGGAGTTCTATAATTCACCCCTCCACTTT. Its protein product is CASSQKKEFYNSPLHF. The chain combines TRBV4-1 with TRBJ1-6; no clear D. Germline V gene sequence: CDR1 MGHRA, CDR2 YSYEKL. This CDR3 comprises 16 residues. Trimming shortened V by 2 bases and J by 3 bases, and 11 bases separated the two germline ends.

The chain recombines TRBV13 with TRBJ2-3; TRBD1 agrees at 10 bases. The CDR3 spans 17 residues. Germline-derived CDR1 and CDR2 are PRHDT and FYEKMQ (reference sequence). Unmatched junction bases numbered 14, after V lost 5 bases and J lost 6 bases. CDR3 coding DNA: TGTGCCAGCAGCCCCCCCGGGACAGGGGTGGATGGGGATACGCAGTATTTT. It is translated as CASSPPGTGVDGDTQYF.

The V call is TRBV10-3, the J call TRBJ1-2; TRBD1 matches at 11 bases. CDR3 size: 18 residues. V shed 7 bases, J shed 3 bases, and the junction held 16 bases outside the gene matches. The germline V gene has CDR1 ENHRY and CDR2 SYGVKD. CDR3 sequence: CAINSGTGTGGRDYGYTF. For the CDR3, the DNA is TGTGCCATCAATTCCGGCACCGGGACAGGGGGTCGGGACTATGGCTACACCTTC.

This sequence joins TRBV7-9 and TRBJ1-5, with D uncertain. Germline V CDR1 and CDR2: SEHNR, FQNEAQ (reference sequence). V shed 2 bases and J shed 6 bases, with 8 bases lying between them. The length of the CDR3 is 13 residues. Written as DNA, the CDR3 is TGTGCCAGCAGCTTAAGCAAAAGTCAGCCCCAGCATTTT. It codes for CASSLSKSQPQHF.

This chain connects TRBV15 to TRBJ1-5, with TRBD1 matching over 7 bases. Per the germline V gene, CDR1 is LNHNV and CDR2 is YYDKDF (reference sequence). With 8 bases clipped from V and 5 bases from J, the junction kept 15 bases outside the gene matches. This CDR3 comprises 16 residues. The CDR3 coding sequence is TGTGCCACCGAAGCGACAGGGTTGGGGGCCTATCAGCCCCAGCATTTT. Its protein product is CATEATGLGAYQPQHF.

This chain's CDR3 is CASSPTPENEQFF. CDR3 nucleotide sequence: TGTGCCAGCAGCCCCACTCCGGAGAATGAGCAGTTCTTC. The V and J genes are TRBV6-4 and TRBJ2-1; D not resolved. This CDR3 has 13 amino acids. Looked up from germline, CDR1 is MRHNA and CDR2 is SNTAGT. Trimming left V 6 bases short and J 7 bases short, with 13 bases between.

The J gene is TRBJ1-6, the V gene TRBV30; the D is unclear. V dropped 3 bases and J dropped 0 bases, with 9 bases sitting between them. Germline-derived CDR1 and CDR2 are GTSNPN and SVGIG (reference sequence). The length of the CDR3 is 15 residues. In DNA, the CDR3 is TGTGCCTGGAGCGCCTTTAGCTCCTATAATTCACCCCTCCACTTT. Translated: CAWSAFSSYNSPLHF.

The chain is built from TRBV7-9 and TRBJ2-1; TRBD2 agrees at 9 bases. Germline CDR1 is SEHNR and CDR2 is FQNEAQ (reference sequence). This CDR3 is built from 16 residues. Trimming removed 6 bases from V and 4 bases from J; junction bases left unmatched: 10. The CDR3, as DNA: TGTGCCAGCAGTTACGCGGGAGGGCCGGGATACAATGAGCAGTTCTTC. As protein: CASSYAGGPGYNEQFF.

CDR3 region: CASTRIKRGGRNEQFF. In nucleotides, the CDR3 is TGTGCCAGCACCCGAATCAAGCGGGGGGGCCGGAATGAGCAGTTCTTC. The V and J genes are TRBV6-4 and TRBJ2-1; 10 nucleotides agree with TRBD2. Per germline, CDR1 MRHNA and CDR2 SNTAGT. The CDR3 extends over 16 amino acids. The V segment lost 7 bases and the J segment 7 bases; nucleotides outside the gene matches: 13.

This clone has just one count. V and J are TRBV19 and TRBJ2-1; 7 bases align to TRBD1. The CDR3 has 16 amino acids. Germline loops: CDR1 LNHDA, CDR2 SQIVND (reference sequence). V shed 4 bases, J shed 6 bases, and the junction held 12 bases outside the gene matches. CDR3 in amino acids: CASSRSVTGSFNEQFF. The DNA for the CDR3 is TGTGCCAGTAGTAGGAGTGTGACAGGGAGTTTCAATGAGCAGTTCTTC.

The chain has TRBV7-2 and TRBJ2-3, with TRBD2 matching 13 bases. Losses at the gene ends were 6 bases for V and 5 bases for J; bases not matched to a gene: 5. Germline V gene sequence: CDR1 SGHTA, CDR2 FQGNSA. The CDR3 runs to 15 residues. The CDR3 DNA reads as TGTGCCAGCAGATCACTAGCGGGGGGGGTAGATACGCAGTATTTT. This sequence encodes CASRSLAGGVDTQYF.

The count of this clone is one. The chain couples TRBV6-5 to TRBJ2-7; 8 bases fit TRBD2. Germline V gene data show CDR1 as MNHEY and CDR2 as SVGAGI. V lost 8 bases and J lost 4; bases outside the gene matches: 13. This CDR3 has 15 residues. CDR3 DNA: TGTGCCAGCGGGGATCGGGGGGGATACTCGTACGAGCAGTACTTC. This sequence encodes CASGDRGGYSYEQYF.

The J gene is TRBJ2-7, the V gene TRBV7-6; 12 bases are a match to TRBD2. Germline V gene data show CDR1 as SGHVS and CDR2 as FNYEAQ. Losses at the gene ends were 5 bases for V and 4 bases for J; bases not matched to a gene: 9. The CDR3 runs 16 residues. The CDR3 sequence is CASSPLTTSGGYEQYF. The CDR3 DNA follows: TGTGCCAGCAGCCCCCTGACGACTAGCGGGGGATACGAGCAGTACTTC.

The CDR3 spells CASSLSPDDRGRNTEAFF. CDR3 bases: TGTGCCAGCAGCCTATCCCCCGATGACAGGGGGCGGAACACTGAAGCTTTCTTT. The J gene is TRBJ1-1, the V gene TRBV9; 10 positions match TRBD1. In germline, CDR1 is SGDLS, CDR2 YYNGEE. Trimming removed 4 bases from V and 1 base from J; junction bases left unmatched: 13. The CDR3 loop spans 18 amino acids.

By share of the sample, this clone is medium-sized. J is TRBJ2-3 and V is TRBV6-4, with 7 nucleotides matching TRBD2. J was trimmed by 2 bases and V by 5 bases; bases with no gene match: 4. The germline V gene encodes CDR1 MRHNA and CDR2 SNTAGT. The CDR3 spans 14 residues. In nucleotides, the CDR3 is TGTGCCAGCAGTCCTAGCGGCTCCACAGATACGCAGTATTTT. Translating gives CASSPSGSTDTQYF.

The chain recombines TRBV4-3 with TRBJ1-2; 10 bases are a match to TRBD1. Germline V gene data show CDR1 as LGHNA and CDR2 as YSLEER. The J segment lost 3 bases and the V segment lost 4 bases, leaving 2 bases of the junction unmatched. The CDR3 covers 14 residues. Written as DNA, the CDR3 is TGCGCCAGCAGCCCAGGGACAGGGGACTATGGCTACACCTTC. As protein: CASSPGTGDYGYTF.

CDR3 DNA sequence: TGTGCCAGCAGTCAGCCCGGGACAGGGGTGTACGAGCAGTACTTC. It codes for CASSQPGTGVYEQYF. The J gene is TRBJ2-7, the V gene TRBV6-6; 10 bases fit TRBD1. The CDR3 loop spans 15 amino acids. J gave up 4 bases and V 5 bases, and 8 bases lay outside the gene matches. The V gene's germline CDR1 is MNHNY and CDR2 SVGAGI (reference sequence).